These 27 T cell receptor beta chains originate from one sample sequenced in a study of metastatic and nonmetastatic thyroid tumors. TCRdb reanalyzed the PCR reads via MiXCR. This sample has some 16,000 clones, with around an eighth found just once. No treatment had been given to any patient before thyroid surgery. Sequencing was carried out using tumor tissue. The receptors originated from a female donor with papillary thyroid cancer or a benign thyroid nodule (not recorded which). Some clones in this sample may be carry-over from other donors' samples.

This clone occurred a few times. V and J are TRBV12-3 or TRBV12-4 and TRBJ2-7, with TRBD1 matching over 9 bases. The CDR3 length is 14 residues. V gave up 3 bases and J gave up 7 bases; unmatched junction bases: 7. Here the CDR3 DNA reads TGTGCCAGCAGTTTCTCACAGGGGGCGTTTGAGCAGTACTTC. Its protein is CASSFSQGAFEQYF.

CDR3 sequence reads: CSARDPTGGSYEQYF. The CDR3 nucleotides read TGCAGTGCTAGAGATCCCACGGGAGGATCCTACGAGCAGTACTTC. The chain recombines TRBV20-1 with TRBJ2-7, with TRBD2 matching 7 bases. The germline gives CDR1 DFQATT, CDR2 SNEGSKA (reference sequence). The CDR3 loop spans 15 amino acids. J gave up 1 base and V 0 bases, and 6 bases lay outside the gene matches.

This clone was found many times. The genes are TRBV11-2 and TRBJ2-7; 11 nucleotides agree with TRBD1. The junction had 5 bases not matched to a gene; V was cut back by 7 bases and J by 6 bases. Germline assignment: CDR1 SGHAT and CDR2 FQNNGV. This CDR3 is built from 13 residues. Here the CDR3 DNA reads TGTGCCAGCAAGCCCGGGACAGGGGGCGAGCAGTACTTC. Translating it yields CASKPGTGGEQYF.

In its sample, this clone was seen many times. V usage is TRBV10-1 and J usage is TRBJ2-1, with 7 nucleotides matching TRBD1. The germline CDR1 and CDR2 sequences are WNHNN and SYGVQD (reference sequence). Germline trimming cut 3 bases from V and 2 bases from J; bases unmatched to any gene: 4. This CDR3 is built from 15 residues. CDR3 nucleotides: TGCGCCAGCAGTGATTCCGGGACAGCCTACAATGAGCAGTTCTTC. Its translation: CASSDSGTAYNEQFF.

This clone was counted many times. The chain couples TRBV7-9 to TRBJ1-1; D is perhaps TRBD1 (5 bases). The CDR3 is 14 residues long. V lost 4 bases to trimming and J lost 1 base, with 10 bases between them. Germline V gives CDR1 SEHNR, CDR2 FQNEAQ (reference sequence). The CDR3 is CASSWGPQNTEAFF. CDR3 nucleotides: TGTGCCAGCAGCTGGGGACCTCAGAACACTGAAGCTTTCTTT. Together with reference TRBV7-9 and TRBJ1-1, the CDR3 gives the full variable domain: DTGVSQNPRHKITKRGQNVTFRCDPISEHNRLYWYRQTLGQGPEFLTYFQNEAQLEKSRLLSDRFSAERPKGSFSTLEIQRTEQGDSAMYLCASSWGPQNTEAFFGQGTRLTVV.

This clone came up many times. V usage is TRBV7-2 and J usage is TRBJ1-4; no definite D call. Trimming removed 8 bases from V and 0 bases from J, with 13 bases in between. The germline CDR1 and CDR2 sequences are SGHTA and FQGNSA. The CDR3 runs to 15 residues. CDR3 protein: CASALWSATNEKLFF. In nucleotides, the CDR3 is TGTGCCAGCGCCCTGTGGTCTGCAACTAATGAAAAACTGTTTTTT.

This clone was counted many times. The V gene is TRBV6-2 or TRBV6-3, the J gene TRBJ2-7, with TRBD2 identical over 9 bases. V trimming: 7 bases; J trimming: 3 bases; junction bases outside the gene matches: 4. CDR3 length equals 13 residues. Germline V lookup: CDR1 MNHEY, CDR2 SVGEGT. The CDR3 DNA follows: TGTGCCAGCACTTTAGCGGGGGACTACGAGCAGTACTTC. Its protein product is CASTLAGDYEQYF.

The chain links TRBV30 to TRBJ2-7; 7 positions match TRBD2. This CDR3 has 14 residues. CDR1 and CDR2 (germline): GTSNPN, SVGIG (reference sequence). The ends lost 5 bases at V and 3 bases at J; junction bases unmatched: 10. CDR3: CAWGGDGTNYEQYF. The CDR3 bases are TGTGCCTGGGGTGGCGACGGGACTAACTACGAGCAGTACTTC.

In its sample, this clone was seen a few times. At one boundary the junction diverges from the germline segment, which might be a read error. The V and J genes are TRBV6-1 and TRBJ2-5; 9 bases map to TRBD1. Per germline, CDR1 MNHNS and CDR2 SASEGT. The CDR3 has 16 amino acids. The CDR3 loop reads CASSENRGRGEDTQYF. The CDR3 region has the DNA TGTGCCAGCAGTGAGAACAGGGGGCGCGGTGAAGATACCCAGTACTTC.

The chain has TRBV5-1 and TRBJ1-1; the D is unclear. The germline gives CDR1 SGHRS, CDR2 YFSETQ. The CDR3 loop spans 14 amino acids. Trimming cost V 6 bases and J 4 bases, with 16 bases left between them. This CDR3 is CASTSEGRSTEAFF. In nucleotides, the CDR3 is TGCGCCAGCACATCGGAAGGGAGGAGCACTGAAGCTTTCTTT.

This clone has a count of ten or more. This chain uses TRBV6-5 with TRBJ1-2, with TRBD1 as a possible D gene (6 bases). Deletions cut 2 bases from V and 8 bases from J, with 9 bases between. Germline V gene sequence: CDR1 MNHEY, CDR2 SVGAGI. The CDR3 length is 12 residues. CDR3 in amino acids: CASSYRGDGYTF. Here the CDR3 DNA reads TGTGCCAGCAGTTACAGGGGGGACGGCTACACCTTC.

This clone came up many times. The rearrangement uses TRBV30 and TRBJ1-1; D is unclear. V lost 0 bases and J lost 11, with 13 bases in between. CDR1 is GTSNPN, CDR2 SVGIG, per germline (reference sequence). The length of the CDR3 is 12 residues. The CDR3 reads CAWSVGTGFAFF. The CDR3 region has the DNA TGTGCCTGGAGTGTTGGAACGGGGTTCGCTTTCTTT.

V is TRBV15 and J is TRBJ2-7; D remains unclear. Trimming stripped 4 bases from V and 2 bases from J, with 12 bases between. This CDR3 has 14 amino acids. Germline-derived CDR1 and CDR2 are LNHNV and YYDKDF (reference sequence). The CDR3 here is CATSIYPSAYEQYF. In DNA, the CDR3 is TGTGCCACCAGCATATATCCCAGCGCCTACGAGCAGTACTTC.

In this sample, this clone turned up many times. The chain combines TRBV11-3 with TRBJ2-1; D remains unclear. The CDR3 totals 14 residues. V dropped 5 bases and J dropped 1 base, with 9 bases sitting between them. CDR1 and CDR2 (germline): SGHNT, YENEEA. For the CDR3, the DNA is TGTGCCAGCAGCCCCCGTGGATCCTACAATGAGCAGTTCTTC. Encoded protein: CASSPRGSYNEQFF.

This clone is hyperexpanded within its sample. Other nucleotide sequences from this sample produce the same CDR3. The CDR3: CASSTRTENTEAFF. The CDR3 DNA sequence: TGCGCCAGCAGCACCCGGACAGAAAACACTGAAGCTTTCTTT. V is TRBV4-1 and J is TRBJ1-1; possibly TRBD1 for D (6 bases). Germline V gene lookup returns CDR1 MGHRA and CDR2 YSYEKL. Trimming left V 5 bases short and J 2 bases short, with 12 bases between. The CDR3 is made up of 14 amino acids.

Judged by abundance, this clone is medium-sized. The genes are TRBV3-1 and TRBJ1-2; 12 nucleotides align to TRBD1. CDR3 length equals 14 residues. Germline V gene sequence: CDR1 LGHDT, CDR2 YNNKEL (reference sequence). J lost 13 bases, V lost 0 bases, and 6 bases had no gene match. In DNA, the CDR3 is TGTGCCAGCAGCCAAGATGGGACAGGGGGCGAAGGCACCTTC. Translated, it gives CASSQDGTGGEGTF. The full variable domain, in which reference TRBV3-1 and TRBJ1-2 provide the parts outside the CDR3, is DTAVSQTPKYLVTQMGNDKSIKCEQNLGHDTMYWYKQDSKKFLKIMFSYNNKELIINETVPNRFSPKSPDKAHLNLHINSLELGDSAVYFCASSQDGTGGEGTFGSGTRLTVV.

This clone was detected many times. This chain uses TRBV5-6 with TRBJ2-2; D is possibly TRBD1 (5 bases). This CDR3 spans 16 amino acids. Trimming left V 4 bases short and J 1 base short, with 14 bases between. Germline V CDR1 and CDR2: SGHDT, YYEEEE. The CDR3 coding sequence is TGTGCCAGCAGCCTCCAGGGATTGGGGAACACCGGGGAGCTGTTTTTT. Amino acid sequence: CASSLQGLGNTGELFF.

This clone showed up many times. V gene TRBV29-1 combines with J gene TRBJ1-1; D is possibly TRBD1 (6 bases). The CDR3 sequence is 13 residues long. V lost 6 bases and J 1 base, leaving 12 bases between the germline ends. Germline V CDR1 and CDR2: SQVTM, ANQGSEA. The CDR3 spells CSVEKQGNTEAFF. The DNA of the CDR3 is TGCAGCGTCGAAAAACAGGGGAACACTGAAGCTTTCTTT.

This clone has ten or more counts. The chain is built from TRBV28 and TRBJ2-1, with 9 bases aligning to TRBD2. The CDR3 contains 13 residues. With 7 bases clipped from V and 6 bases from J, the junction kept 4 bases outside the gene matches. Germline V lookup: CDR1 MDHEN, CDR2 SYDVKM. This CDR3 is CASTRLAANEQFF. The DNA of the CDR3 is TGTGCCAGCACCAGACTAGCGGCCAATGAGCAGTTCTTC.

This clone appeared many times. The chain carries TRBV4-3 and TRBJ1-1; D gene unclear. V was clipped by 0 bases and J by 4 bases, with 12 bases between them. Germline loops: CDR1 LGHNA, CDR2 YSLEER. The CDR3 is 15 residues long. The CDR3 bases are TGCGCCAGCAGCCAAGAATCTGGGTTAGGCACTGAAGCTTTCTTT. Its translation is CASSQESGLGTEAFF.

In this sample, this clone turned up many times. CDR3 region: CASSYAGGGTDTQYF. The CDR3 DNA follows: TGTGCCAGCAGTTACGCGGGGGGTGGCACAGATACGCAGTATTTT. The genes are TRBV6-6 and TRBJ2-3, with TRBD2 matching 8 bases. CDR3 length equals 15 residues. Trimming cost V 2 bases and J 1 base; bases outside gene matches: 2. From germline, CDR1 is MNHNY and CDR2 SVGAGI (reference sequence).

This clone was seen ten or more times. The V gene is TRBV6-2 or TRBV6-3, the J gene TRBJ2-7; 8 bases align to TRBD1. V shed 6 bases, J shed 5 bases, and the junction held 9 bases outside the gene matches. Germline values: CDR1 MNHEY, CDR2 SVGEGT. This CDR3 spans 14 amino acids. CDR3 protein: CASREPGQEDEQYF. The CDR3 DNA follows: TGTGCCAGCAGGGAACCGGGACAGGAGGACGAGCAGTACTTC.

This rearrangement joins TRBV6-4 to TRBJ2-3, with 13 bases matching TRBD2. V lost 3 bases to trimming and J lost 6 bases; unmatched junction nucleotides: 6. The CDR3 sequence is 16 residues long. Germline V gene sequence: CDR1 MRHNA, CDR2 SNTAGT. The CDR3 region has the DNA TGTGCCAGCAGTGAAGACGGGACTAGCGGGAAGGATACGCAGTATTTT. It encodes CASSEDGTSGKDTQYF.

Comments on this clone: A single base separates this from a much larger clone, so it may be a read error. This is likely a read error, given that the CDR3 carries no conserved phenylalanine or tryptophan at its end. The DNA is omitted, as the CDR3 cannot be located on it reliably, and the CDR3 follows TCRdb's listing. The chain uses TRBV9 and TRBJ2-2; the table's TRBD1 call for D was not verified on the DNA. Germline V gene data show CDR1 as SGDLS and CDR2 as YYNGEE. Termini included, the CDR3 measures 12 amino acids. CDR3 residues: CASSSRDGGSAG.

This clone was observed a handful of times. This may arise from a read error, as a much more abundant clone is one base away. The chain employs TRBV11-2 and TRBJ2-5; 12 bases line up with TRBD2. The CDR3 is made up of 19 amino acids. V was pared by 0 bases and J by 2 bases, with 10 bases of the junction left unmatched. Per germline, CDR1 SGHAT and CDR2 FQNNGV. CDR3 DNA sequence: TGTGCCAGCAGCTTAGATAGTCCCGGACTAGCGGGGACACAAGAGACCCAGTACTTC. It yields the protein CASSLDSPGLAGTQETQYF.

This rearrangement joins TRBV18 to TRBJ2-7; 7 bases are shared with TRBD1. The CDR3 spans 12 residues. Trimming took 3 bases from V and 7 from J; bases not matched to a gene: 3. The germline gives CDR1 KGHSH, CDR2 LQKENI. For the CDR3, the DNA is TGTGCCAGCTCACCGACAGGGCTGGAGCAGTACTTC. Encoded protein: CASSPTGLEQYF.

This clone was found many times. The DNA for the CDR3 is TGCGCCAGCAGCTTAGGGGGCTTAGGACAGCCCCAGCATTTT. As protein: CASSLGGLGQPQHF. V usage is TRBV5-1 and J usage is TRBJ1-5; 7 bases align to TRBD1. There are 14 residues in the CDR3. Looked up from germline, CDR1 is SGHRS and CDR2 is YFSETQ. V was clipped by 2 bases and J by 7 bases; unmatched bases: 6.